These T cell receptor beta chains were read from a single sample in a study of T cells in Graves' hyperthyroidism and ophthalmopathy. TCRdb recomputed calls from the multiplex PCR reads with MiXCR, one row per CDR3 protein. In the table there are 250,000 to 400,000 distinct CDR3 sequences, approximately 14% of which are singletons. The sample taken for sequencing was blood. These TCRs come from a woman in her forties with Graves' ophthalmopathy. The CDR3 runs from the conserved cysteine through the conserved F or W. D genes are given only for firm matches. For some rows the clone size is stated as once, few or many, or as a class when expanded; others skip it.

cdr3_aa: CASTTTGSAGYTF
cdr3_nt: TGTGCCAGCACCACTACAGGGTCGGCTGGCTACACCTTC
v_call: TRBV12-3/TRBV12-4
clone_size: NA
d_call: NA
j_call: TRBJ1-2

cdr3_aa: CASSPWLVRTDTQYF
cdr3_nt: TGTGCCAGCAGCCCTTGGCTAGTTAGAACAGATACGCAGTATTTT
v_call: TRBV7-2
clone_size: many
d_call: NA
j_call: TRBJ2-3

cdr3_aa: CSASGRARNEQFF
cdr3_nt: TGCAGTGCCTCGGGGAGGGCGAGGAATGAGCAGTTCTTC
v_call: TRBV20-1
clone_size: many
d_call: TRBD2
j_call: TRBJ2-1

cdr3_aa: CASSELKREGLVDTQYF
cdr3_nt: TGTGCCAGCAGTGAATTAAAGCGGGAGGGCCTCGTAGATACGCAGTATTTT
v_call: TRBV25-1
clone_size: few
d_call: TRBD2
j_call: TRBJ2-3

cdr3_aa: CASSPQDRDEQYF
cdr3_nt: TGTGCCAGCAGTCCCCAAGACAGGGACGAGCAGTACTTC
v_call: TRBV28
clone_size: many
d_call: TRBD1
j_call: TRBJ2-7

cdr3_aa: CASRRDSYTGELFF
cdr3_nt: TGTGCCAGCAGGCGGGACAGTTACACCGGGGAGCTGTTTTTT
v_call: TRBV27
clone_size: many
d_call: NA
j_call: TRBJ2-2

cdr3_aa: CASSLDTGVGGYTF
cdr3_nt: TGTGCCAGCAGCTTAGACACAGGCGTTGGTGGCTACACCTTC
v_call: TRBV7-2
clone_size: many
d_call: NA
j_call: TRBJ1-2

cdr3_aa: CASSPRGQDGTKQYF
cdr3_nt: TGTGCCAGTAGTCCCCGCGGACAGGATGGTACGAAGCAGTACTTC
v_call: TRBV19
clone_size: many
d_call: TRBD1
j_call: TRBJ2-7

cdr3_aa: CASSSDRGGTQYF
cdr3_nt: TGTGCCAGCAGCTCGGACAGGGGGGGGACCCAGTACTTC
v_call: TRBV5-5
clone_size: NA
d_call: TRBD1
j_call: TRBJ2-5

cdr3_aa: CASSSGHNQPQHF
cdr3_nt: TGTGCCAGCAGTTCCGGCCACAATCAGCCCCAGCATTTT
v_call: TRBV12-3/TRBV12-4
clone_size: many
d_call: NA
j_call: TRBJ1-5

cdr3_aa: CASSIGGLEHNEQFF
cdr3_nt: TGTGCCAGTAGTATAGGTGGACTGGAACACAATGAGCAGTTCTTC
v_call: TRBV19
clone_size: many
d_call: NA
j_call: TRBJ2-1

cdr3_aa: CSAGVAGGPNNEQFF
cdr3_nt: TGCAGTGCTGGAGTAGCGGGAGGGCCGAACAATGAGCAGTTCTTC
v_call: TRBV20-1
clone_size: NA
d_call: TRBD2
j_call: TRBJ2-1

cdr3_aa: CASSQDLLDRGESSYEQYF
cdr3_nt: TGTGCCAGCAGCCAAGACCTCCTGGACAGGGGCGAGAGCTCCTACGAGCAGTACTTC
v_call: TRBV14
clone_size: many
d_call: TRBD1
j_call: TRBJ2-7

cdr3_aa: CAISDRDQAYEQYF
cdr3_nt: TGTGCCATCAGTGACCGGGACCAGGCCTACGAGCAGTACTTC
v_call: TRBV10-3
clone_size: many
d_call: NA
j_call: TRBJ2-7

cdr3_aa: CASRTGLAGSAYEQYF
cdr3_nt: TGTGCCAGCAGAACGGGACTAGCGGGATCTGCGTACGAGCAGTACTTC
v_call: TRBV28
clone_size: many
d_call: TRBD2
j_call: TRBJ2-7

cdr3_aa: CAWSKLDLEKLFF
cdr3_nt: TGTGCCTGGAGTAAATTGGATCTGGAAAAACTGTTTTTT
v_call: TRBV30
clone_size: NA
d_call: NA
j_call: TRBJ1-4

cdr3_aa: CASSLAFSEQYF
cdr3_nt: TGTGCCAGCAGCTTAGCGTTTAGCGAGCAGTACTTC
v_call: TRBV7-2
clone_size: many
d_call: NA
j_call: TRBJ2-7

cdr3_aa: CASSIQGHLNSPLHF
cdr3_nt: TGTGCCAGTAGTATCCAAGGACACCTTAATTCACCCCTCCACTTT
v_call: TRBV19
clone_size: NA
d_call: NA
j_call: TRBJ1-6

cdr3_aa: CASSSPGTPAFF
cdr3_nt: TGTGCCAGCAGTTCCCCGGGGACCCCGGCTTTCTTT
v_call: TRBV6-1
clone_size: many
d_call: NA
j_call: TRBJ1-1

cdr3_aa: CASSGGLGYEQFF
cdr3_nt: TGTGCCAGCAGTGGCGGCCTTGGATATGAGCAGTTCTTC
v_call: TRBV2
clone_size: many
d_call: NA
j_call: TRBJ2-1

cdr3_aa: CASSLGQGNPYEQYF
cdr3_nt: TGTGCCAGCAGTTTAGGGCAGGGTAATCCCTACGAGCAGTACTTC
v_call: TRBV12-3/TRBV12-4
clone_size: many
d_call: NA
j_call: TRBJ2-7

cdr3_aa: CSARVPRLAGSTDTQYF
cdr3_nt: TGCAGTGCTAGGGTCCCCCGACTAGCGGGATCCACAGATACGCAGTATTTT
v_call: TRBV20-1
clone_size: many
d_call: TRBD2
j_call: TRBJ2-3

cdr3_aa: CASSLVGTSTGELFF
cdr3_nt: TGTGCCAGCAGCTTAGTTGGGACTAGTACCGGGGAGCTGTTTTTT
v_call: TRBV7-2
clone_size: many
d_call: TRBD2
j_call: TRBJ2-2

cdr3_aa: CASSLGGVIDAQYF
cdr3_nt: TGCGCCAGCAGCTTGGGAGGTGTGATAGATGCGCAGTATTTT
v_call: TRBV5-1
clone_size: NA
d_call: NA
j_call: TRBJ2-3

cdr3_aa: CASSFSESPLHF
cdr3_nt: TGTGCCAGCAGTTTTTCGGAATCACCCCTCCACTTT
v_call: TRBV25-1
clone_size: NA
d_call: NA
j_call: TRBJ1-6

cdr3_aa: CASSPRLADPYNEQFF
cdr3_nt: TGTGCCAGCAGCCCGAGACTAGCGGATCCCTACAATGAGCAGTTCTTC
v_call: TRBV11-2
clone_size: few
d_call: TRBD2
j_call: TRBJ2-1

cdr3_aa: CATQTRRRANYGYTF
cdr3_nt: TGTGCCACCCAAACCCGCCGAAGAGCGAACTATGGCTACACCTTC
v_call: TRBV6-1
clone_size: many
d_call: NA
j_call: TRBJ1-2

cdr3_aa: CASSGPGLAGPTDTQYF
cdr3_nt: TGTGCCAGCAGCGGCCCGGGACTAGCGGGCCCCACAGATACGCAGTATTTT
v_call: TRBV9
clone_size: few
d_call: TRBD2
j_call: TRBJ2-3

cdr3_aa: CASSHGELYEQYF
cdr3_nt: TGTGCCAGCAGTCACGGAGAGCTATATGAGCAGTACTTC
v_call: TRBV6-1
clone_size: NA
d_call: NA
j_call: TRBJ2-7

cdr3_aa: CAWNSLNNEQFF
cdr3_nt: TGTGCCTGGAACTCTCTGAACAATGAGCAGTTCTTC
v_call: TRBV30
clone_size: few
d_call: NA
j_call: TRBJ2-1

cdr3_aa: CASSESSYSFETQYF
cdr3_nt: TGTGCCAGCAGTGAGTCTAGCTATTCCTTCGAAACCCAGTACTTC
v_call: TRBV2
clone_size: many
d_call: NA
j_call: TRBJ2-5

cdr3_aa: CASSPSGSWYEQYF
cdr3_nt: TGTGCCAGCAGCCCTAGCGGGAGCTGGTACGAGCAGTACTTC
v_call: TRBV16
clone_size: many
d_call: TRBD2
j_call: TRBJ2-7

cdr3_aa: CASRGVPNSPLHF
cdr3_nt: TGTGCCAGCAGAGGGGTTCCAAATTCACCCCTCCACTTT
v_call: TRBV6-1
clone_size: many
d_call: NA
j_call: TRBJ1-6

cdr3_aa: CASSFGTGGGEQFF
cdr3_nt: TGTGCCAGCAGTTTCGGGACAGGCGGGGGTGAGCAGTTCTTC
v_call: TRBV27
clone_size: many
d_call: NA
j_call: TRBJ2-1

cdr3_aa: CASSLGSSGGYNEQFF
cdr3_nt: TGTGCCAGCAGCCTTGGATCCAGCGGGGGCTACAATGAGCAGTTCTTC
v_call: TRBV5-4
clone_size: NA
d_call: TRBD2
j_call: TRBJ2-1

cdr3_aa: CSAGQEGLADTDTQYF
cdr3_nt: TGCAGTGCTGGCCAAGAAGGACTAGCGGACACAGATACGCAGTATTTT
v_call: TRBV20-1
clone_size: many
d_call: TRBD2
j_call: TRBJ2-3

cdr3_aa: CASSHGLAETNEQFF
cdr3_nt: TGTGCCAGCAGTCATGGACTAGCGGAGACCAATGAGCAGTTCTTC
v_call: TRBV12-3/TRBV12-4
clone_size: many
d_call: TRBD2
j_call: TRBJ2-1

cdr3_aa: CASSMKLGNQPQHF
cdr3_nt: TGTGCCAGTAGTATGAAGCTCGGCAATCAGCCCCAGCATTTT
v_call: TRBV19
clone_size: many
d_call: NA
j_call: TRBJ1-5

cdr3_aa: CASSQPPYEQYF
cdr3_nt: TGTGCCAGCAGCCAACCCCCCTACGAGCAGTACTTC
v_call: TRBV3-1
clone_size: NA
d_call: NA
j_call: TRBJ2-7

cdr3_aa: CASSPGGDGYTF
cdr3_nt: TGCGCCAGCAGCCCCGGAGGGGATGGCTACACCTTC
v_call: TRBV5-1
clone_size: few
d_call: NA
j_call: TRBJ1-2

cdr3_aa: CASSPNLDSTDTQYF
cdr3_nt: TGTGCCAGCTCACCCAACCTAGACTCCACAGATACGCAGTATTTT
v_call: TRBV18
clone_size: many
d_call: NA
j_call: TRBJ2-3

cdr3_aa: CASSEQIITYGYTF
cdr3_nt: TGTGCCAGCAGCGAACAAATTATAACCTATGGCTACACCTTC
v_call: TRBV7-2
clone_size: many
d_call: NA
j_call: TRBJ1-2

cdr3_aa: CASSLKSPTDTQYF
cdr3_nt: TGTGCCAGTAGCCTTAAATCCCCCACAGATACGCAGTATTTT
v_call: TRBV19
clone_size: NA
d_call: NA
j_call: TRBJ2-3

cdr3_aa: CAISESLSGSNQPQHF
cdr3_nt: TGTGCCATCAGTGAGTCGTTGAGCGGCAGCAATCAGCCCCAGCATTTT
v_call: TRBV10-3
clone_size: few
d_call: NA
j_call: TRBJ1-5

cdr3_aa: CSVGGTVTGYTF
cdr3_nt: TGCAGCGTTGGCGGGACAGTGACTGGCTACACCTTC
v_call: TRBV29-1
clone_size: many
d_call: TRBD1
j_call: TRBJ1-2

cdr3_aa: CASSLREYNEQFF
cdr3_nt: TGTGCCAGCAGTTTACGGGAGTACAATGAGCAGTTCTTC
v_call: TRBV28
clone_size: many
d_call: NA
j_call: TRBJ2-1

cdr3_aa: CSARGARQNTGELFF
cdr3_nt: TGCAGTGCTAGGGGCGCACGTCAGAACACCGGGGAGCTGTTTTTT
v_call: TRBV20-1
clone_size: many
d_call: NA
j_call: TRBJ2-2

cdr3_aa: CASSEGRGGGVPYEQYF
cdr3_nt: TGTGCCAGCAGTGAAGGCCGCGGTGGGGGGGTTCCCTACGAGCAGTACTTC
v_call: TRBV2
clone_size: many
d_call: TRBD2
j_call: TRBJ2-7

cdr3_aa: CASSSGLAGDIYNEQFF
cdr3_nt: TGTGCCAGCAGCTCCGGACTAGCGGGAGACATCTACAATGAGCAGTTCTTC
v_call: TRBV11-3
clone_size: many
d_call: TRBD2
j_call: TRBJ2-1

cdr3_aa: CASKRDRSNQPQHF
cdr3_nt: TGTGCCAGTAAAAGGGACAGGAGCAATCAGCCCCAGCATTTT
v_call: TRBV19
clone_size: few
d_call: TRBD1
j_call: TRBJ1-5

cdr3_aa: CSVSERGGTGYTEAFF
cdr3_nt: TGCAGTGTTAGCGAACGAGGGGGGACAGGGTACACTGAAGCTTTCTTT
v_call: TRBV20-1
clone_size: many
d_call: TRBD1
j_call: TRBJ1-1

cdr3_aa: CASSSGQNLKETQYF
cdr3_nt: TGTGCCAGCAGCTCAGGACAGAATTTGAAAGAGACCCAGTACTTC
v_call: TRBV7-9
clone_size: many
d_call: NA
j_call: TRBJ2-5

cdr3_aa: CSARGRLAGGQVSDTQYF
cdr3_nt: TGCAGTGCTAGAGGGCGACTAGCGGGGGGGCAAGTGTCAGATACGCAGTATTTT
v_call: TRBV20-1
clone_size: few
d_call: TRBD2
j_call: TRBJ2-3

cdr3_aa: CASSPGTGVAGAFF
cdr3_nt: TGTGCCAGCAGCCCTGGGACAGGGGTTGCCGGGGCTTTCTTT
v_call: TRBV5-4
clone_size: many
d_call: TRBD1
j_call: TRBJ1-1

cdr3_aa: CASRLGTGGTTEAFF
cdr3_nt: TGTGCCAGCAGGTTGGGAACAGGGGGGACTACTGAAGCTTTCTTT
v_call: TRBV11-1
clone_size: many
d_call: TRBD1
j_call: TRBJ1-1

cdr3_aa: CASSETGANQPQHF
cdr3_nt: TGTGCCAGCAGTGAAACAGGAGCCAATCAGCCCCAGCATTTT
v_call: TRBV2
clone_size: few
d_call: NA
j_call: TRBJ1-5

cdr3_aa: CASSAGGTGLSPFEAFF
cdr3_nt: TGTGCCAGCAGCGCGGGGGGGACAGGTCTATCTCCATTTGAAGCTTTCTTT
v_call: TRBV9
clone_size: few
d_call: TRBD1
j_call: TRBJ1-1